The entry below gives a single T cell receptor (beta chain) sequence along with its context. CDR3 size: 14 residues. Germline trimming cut 4 bases from V and 4 bases from J; bases unmatched to any gene: 1. Germline V gene lookup returns CDR1 SGHRS and CDR2 YFSETQ. This specimen belongs to a study of T cell changes during pregnancy in multiple sclerosis. Sequenced by immunoSEQ multiplex PCR; TCRdb stores in-frame clones only, minus some. This table has 55,000 to 85,000 clones, roughly 92% appearing once. The genes are TRBV5-1 and TRBJ2-1; 11 bases fit TRBD1. This sample comprised peripheral blood, obtained in the third trimester of pregnancy. This clonotype was sampled from a female donor with multiple sclerosis, enrolled in a pregnancy study. The DNA of the CDR3 is TGCGCCAGCAGCGGGACAGGGGGATACAATGAGCAGTTCTTC. This translates into CASSGTGGYNEQFF. Full variable domain (remainder filled in from reference TRBV5-1 and TRBJ2-1): KAGVTQTPRYLIKTRGQQVTLSCSPISGHRSVSWYQQTPGQGLQFLFEYFSETQRNKGNFPGRFSGRQFSNSRSEMNVSTLELGDSALYLCASSGTGGYNEQFFGPGTRLTVL.